A single sample is the source of the 18 T cell receptor beta chains below, sequenced in a study of shared clonotypes between healthy human individuals. Some clones are missing from TCRdb's copy, which holds only in-frame ones; the method was immunoSEQ multiplex PCR. Of fewer than 1.8 million clones listed, around 98.5% are singletons. The sequenced sample consisted of naive CD4+ T cells sorted from blood. Described subset: CD45RA+ positively selected. These receptors were taken from a man in his thirties or forties in good health.

As regards this clone: One end of the junction does not line up with germline, which may come from a read error. The chain recombines TRBV15 with TRBJ2-7; TRBD2 might be the D (5 bases). There are 13 residues in the CDR3. Germline-derived CDR1 and CDR2 are LNHNV and YYDKDF (reference sequence). CDR3 nucleotides: TGTGCCAGCAGCGACTATGGGTTATACGAGCAGTACTTC. Translation: CASSDYGLYEQYF.

The chain links TRBV21-1 to TRBJ1-1. TRBV21-1 is labeled a pseudogene. The length of the CDR3 is 15 residues. The DNA for the CDR3 is TGTGCCAGCAGCAATCTAATAGCTATTCGCACTGAAGCTTTCTTT. Translation gives CASSNLIAIRTEAFF.

V gene TRBV7-2 combines with J gene TRBJ2-3; tentatively, D is TRBD2 (6 bases). The ends were cut back, 1 base at V and 2 bases at J, with 16 bases in the middle. The CDR3 is 17 amino acids. Per germline, CDR1 SGHTA and CDR2 FQGNSA. CDR3 nucleotide sequence: TGTGCCAGCAGCTTAGGGATGGGTGGCGGGAACACAGATACGCAGTATTTT. Translation: CASSLGMGGGNTDTQYF. Variable domain in full (rest from reference TRBV7-2 and TRBJ2-3): GAGVSQSPSNKVTEKGKDVELRCDPISGHTALYWYRQSLGQGLEFLIYFQGNSAPDKSGLPSDRFSAERTGGSVSTLTIQRTQQEDSAVYLCASSLGMGGGNTDTQYFGPGTRLTVL.

The V and J genes are TRBV9 and TRBJ2-5; 10 positions agree with TRBD2. The CDR3 is 16 residues long. The germline gives CDR1 SGDLS, CDR2 YYNGEE. After removal of 0 bases from V and 6 bases from J, the junction contained 8 bases not matched to a gene. In nucleotides, the CDR3 is TGTGCCAGCAGCGTAGGGGAAGCGGGAGGGAGGAAGACCCAGTACTTC. Its translation is CASSVGEAGGRKTQYF.

The genes are TRBV5-1 and TRBJ2-5; D ambiguous. CDR1 is SGHRS and CDR2 is YFSETQ in the germline V gene. The CDR3 spans 12 residues. Trimming shortened V by 2 bases and J by 4 bases, and 6 bases separated the two germline ends. CDR3 nucleotides: TGCGCCAGCAGCTTCCCGCCAGAGACCCAGTACTTC. Residues: CASSFPPETQYF.

Only one count was recorded for this clone. The chain has TRBV27 and TRBJ2-3; TRBD1 agrees at 8 bases. The CDR3 runs to 17 residues. CDR1 MNHEY and CDR2 SMNVEV come from the germline V gene (reference sequence). Germline trimming cut 5 bases from V and 0 bases from J; bases unmatched to any gene: 10. CDR3 region: CASSLRRTGPSTDTQYF. The CDR3 nucleotides are TGTGCCAGCAGTCTAAGGAGGACAGGGCCTAGCACAGATACGCAGTATTTT.

V usage is TRBV28 and J usage is TRBJ2-3, with 11 bases identical to TRBD2. The CDR3 runs 16 residues. V lost 2 bases, J lost 8 bases, and 9 bases stayed unmatched. The germline V gene has CDR1 MDHEN and CDR2 SYDVKM. The CDR3 coding sequence is TGTGCCAGCAGTTTAGGACTAGCGGGCCCCAAGGGTACGCAGTATTTT. It is translated as CASSLGLAGPKGTQYF.

The chain links TRBV6-5 to TRBJ1-2; 9 bases are a match to TRBD1. CDR1 MNHEY and CDR2 SVGAGI come from the germline V gene. This CDR3 has 15 residues. The junction had 8 bases not matched to a gene; V was cut back by 6 bases and J by 3 bases. CDR3: CASSLGQGAHYGYTF. The DNA for the CDR3 is TGTGCCAGCAGCCTGGGACAGGGAGCGCACTATGGCTACACCTTC.

This clone has only one observation. One end of the junction does not line up with germline, which may come from a read error. The chain is built from TRBV5-1 and TRBJ2-7, with 9 bases fitting TRBD2. The CDR3 extends over 14 amino acids. The germline gives CDR1 SGHRS, CDR2 YFSETQ. The CDR3 reads CASRFSGGFYEQYF. For the CDR3, the DNA is TGCGCCAGCCGCTTTAGCGGGGGATTTTACGAGCAGTACTTC. Based on the CDR3 plus reference TRBV5-1 and TRBJ2-7, the full variable domain is KAGVTQTPRYLIKTRGQQVTLSCSPISGHRSVSWYQQTPGQGLQFLFEYFSETQRNKGNFPGRFSGRQFSNSRSEMNVSTLELGDSALYLCASRFSGGFYEQYFGPGTRLTVT.

V gene TRBV5-1 combines with J gene TRBJ1-1; possible D gene TRBD1, 5 bases. Germline loops: CDR1 SGHRS, CDR2 YFSETQ. The V and J ends lost 4 bases and 7 bases respectively, with 17 bases between them. There are 14 residues in the CDR3. CDR3 region: CASSLDGGSVEAFF. The CDR3, as DNA: TGCGCCAGCAGCCTGGACGGGGGTTCGGTTGAAGCTTTCTTT.

The V and J genes are TRBV5-5 and TRBJ1-2; D is unresolved. Between the trimmed V and J ends, which lost 0 bases and 0 bases, there was a span of 9 bases. CDR3 length: 15 residues. CDR1 SGHKS and CDR2 YYEKEE come from the germline V gene (reference sequence). The CDR3: CASSLAGSTNYGYTF. For the CDR3, the DNA is TGTGCCAGCAGCTTGGCCGGCAGTACTAACTATGGCTACACCTTC. Full variable domain (remainder filled in from reference TRBV5-5 and TRBJ1-2): DAGVTQSPTHLIKTRGQQVTLRCSPISGHKSVSWYQQVLGQGPQFIFQYYEKEERGRGNFPDRFSARQFPNYSSELNVNALLLGDSALYLCASSLAGSTNYGYTFGSGTRLTVV.

The rearrangement joins TRBV5-4 to TRBJ2-7; TRBD1 aligns across 8 bases. J was trimmed by 0 bases and V by 5 bases; bases with no gene match: 4. Germline V lookup: CDR1 SGHNT, CDR2 YYREEE (reference sequence). The CDR3 loop spans 14 amino acids. The CDR3 is CASRRDRSSYEQYF. Written as DNA, the CDR3 is TGTGCCAGCAGACGGGACAGGTCCTCCTACGAGCAGTACTTC. Full variable domain (rest looked up from reference TRBV5-4 and TRBJ2-7): ETGVTQSPTHLIKTRGQQVTLRCSSQSGHNTVSWYQQALGQGPQFIFQYYREEENGRGNFPPRFSGLQFPNYSSELNVNALELDDSALYLCASRRDRSSYEQYFGPGTRLTVT.

The rearrangement uses TRBV5-1 and TRBJ2-2; TRBD2 matches at 15 bases. After removal of 4 bases from V and 6 bases from J, the junction contained 13 bases not matched to a gene. The CDR3 sequence is 19 residues long. Germline CDR1 reads SGHRS; CDR2 reads YFSETQ. CDR3 sequence reads: CASSRTSGRASDSAGELFF. The CDR3 DNA sequence: TGCGCCAGCAGCCGGACTAGCGGGAGGGCCTCAGATAGCGCCGGGGAGCTGTTTTTT.

This rearrangement joins TRBV2 to TRBJ2-3, with 8 bases matching TRBD1. This CDR3 is built from 15 residues. CDR1 and CDR2 from the germline V gene are SNHLY and FYNNEI. Trimming cost V 4 bases and J 4 bases; bases outside gene matches: 7. In nucleotides, the CDR3 is TGTGCCAGCAGTGTCGTGACAGGGGTTTCAGATACGCAGTATTTT. Translating gives CASSVVTGVSDTQYF.

In its sample, this clone was seen once. In DNA, the CDR3 is TGTGCCAGCAGCGTAGCTTCCGGGGGCCTTACCTACAATGAGCAGTTCTTC. Translation gives CASSVASGGLTYNEQFF. The chain combines TRBV9 with TRBJ2-1, with D perhaps assigned TRBD1 or TRBD2 (6 bases each). The CDR3 is 17 residues long. The germline V gene has CDR1 SGDLS and CDR2 YYNGEE. Trimming removed 0 bases at V and 2 bases at J, with 15 bases between. The full variable domain, in which reference TRBV9 and TRBJ2-1 provide the parts outside the CDR3, is DSGVTQTPKHLITATGQRVTLRCSPRSGDLSVYWYQQSLDQGLQFLIQYYNGEERAKGNILERFSAQQFPDLHSELNLSSLELGDSALYFCASSVASGGLTYNEQFFGPGTRLTVL.

The V gene is TRBV11-2, the J gene TRBJ2-7, with a tentative D call TRBD1 (5 bases). The CDR3 has 14 amino acids. Germline V gives CDR1 SGHAT, CDR2 FQNNGV. Trimming removed 0 bases from V and 6 bases from J, with 12 bases in between. The CDR3 reads CASSLDGALLEQYF. The CDR3 DNA follows: TGTGCCAGCAGCTTAGATGGGGCCCTTCTCGAGCAGTACTTC. The full variable domain, with the rest looked up from reference TRBV11-2 and TRBJ2-7, is EAGVAQSPRYKIIEKRQSVAFWCNPISGHATLYWYQQILGQGPKLLIQFQNNGVVDDSQLPKDRFSAERLKGVDSTLKIQPAKLEDSAVYLCASSLDGALLEQYFGPGTRLTVT.

This chain connects TRBV9 to TRBJ1-2, with D unclear. Germline V gene lookup returns CDR1 SGDLS and CDR2 YYNGEE. The V end was cut by 1 base, the J end by 9 bases, with 16 bases between. This CDR3 spans 14 amino acids. CDR3 DNA: TGTGCCAGCAGCGTAATCGGACCGGAAATGAGCTACACCTTC. It yields the protein CASSVIGPEMSYTF. The full variable domain, with the rest looked up from reference TRBV9 and TRBJ1-2, is DSGVTQTPKHLITATGQRVTLRCSPRSGDLSVYWYQQSLDQGLQFLIQYYNGEERAKGNILERFSAQQFPDLHSELNLSSLELGDSALYFCASSVIGPEMSYTFGSGTRLTVV.

This chain uses TRBV6-5 with TRBJ1-1; D is unclear. Trimming removed 7 bases at V and 1 base at J, with 10 bases between. CDR1 is MNHEY and CDR2 is SVGAGI in the germline V gene. The CDR3 spans 13 residues. CDR3 in amino acids: CASNDRPNTEAFF. CDR3 sequence (DNA): TGTGCCAGCAACGATAGGCCGAACACTGAAGCTTTCTTT.